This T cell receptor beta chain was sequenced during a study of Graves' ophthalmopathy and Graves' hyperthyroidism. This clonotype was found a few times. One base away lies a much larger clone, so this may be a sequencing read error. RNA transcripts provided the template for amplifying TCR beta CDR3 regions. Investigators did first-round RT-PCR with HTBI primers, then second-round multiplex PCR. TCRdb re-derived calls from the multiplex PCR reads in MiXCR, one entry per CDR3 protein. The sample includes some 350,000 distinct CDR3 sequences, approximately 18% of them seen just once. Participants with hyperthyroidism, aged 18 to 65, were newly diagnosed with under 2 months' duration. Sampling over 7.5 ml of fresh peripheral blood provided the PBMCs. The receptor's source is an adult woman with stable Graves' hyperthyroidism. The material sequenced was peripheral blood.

The CDR3 spells CASSFRQPQETRYF. CDR3 in DNA: TGTGCCAGCAGCTTTCGACAGCCCCAAGAGACCCGGTACTTC. The chain recombines TRBV7-2 with TRBJ2-5; tentative D call: TRBD1 (5 bases). Germline V CDR1 and CDR2: SGHTA, FQGNSA. CDR3 size: 14 residues.